This T cell receptor beta chain originates from a study of T cell responses to AZD1222 COVID-19 vaccine. Measured with immunoSEQ multiplex PCR; TCRdb has only the in-frame clones, and not every one. The sample carries around 160,000 clones, 70% to 90% recorded once. For this clone: What it binds is not known.

The ends were cut back, 5 bases at V and 4 bases at J, with 11 bases in the middle. The CDR3 consists of 13 residues. Germline lookup yields CDR1 SGHVS and CDR2 FNYEAQ. Notes on the study in general: Nearly half of spike-specific TCRs reportedly target variant regions that are unmutated in the B.1.351 and B.1.1.7 variants. The donors showed a predominance of white British ancestry and of females, with possible underestimation of clonal diversity. Sampling that yielded the repertoires occurred only after the peak T cell response.

The chain joins TRBV7-6 to TRBJ1-1; maybe TRBD1 (6 bases). The receptor was isolated from an adult in good health. The sequencing here drew on peripheral blood, taken on day 0 of AZD1222 vaccination. CDR3 in amino acids: CASSPSRGTEAFF. In DNA form, the CDR3 reads TGTGCCAGCAGCCCATCCAGGGGCACTGAAGCTTTCTTT.